A selection of T cell receptor beta chains follows, all from one sample in a study of CD8 T cells in Susac syndrome. TCRdb itself ran the immunoSEQ multiplex PCR reads through MiXCR, one entry per CDR3 protein. Among about 130,000 distinct CDR3 sequences, about 93% were seen once, and the ten largest hold around 0.078%. Specimen: CD4+ T cells from PBMCs. The receptors shown here come from a human donor in good health. Each CDR3 is given without its conserved first and last residue. Fields, in order: CDR3 protein, clone size, CDR3 length, V gene, J gene. Only some rows state a clone size, as once, few, many or a class for expanded clones.

CDR3 protein: ASAGGETYNEQF
clone size: NA
CDR3 length: 12
V gene: TRBV9
J gene: TRBJ2-1

CDR3 protein: ASSPGTSSEQY
clone size: NA
CDR3 length: 11
V gene: TRBV12-3/TRBV12-4
J gene: TRBJ2-7

CDR3 protein: ASSPFLREDYGYT
clone size: NA
CDR3 length: 13
V gene: TRBV18
J gene: TRBJ1-2

CDR3 protein: ASSEYRGEGYT
clone size: NA
CDR3 length: 11
V gene: TRBV6-1
J gene: TRBJ1-2

CDR3 protein: ASSPETGTYGYT
clone size: NA
CDR3 length: 12
V gene: TRBV7-2
J gene: TRBJ1-2

CDR3 protein: ASSIIDTAYEQY
clone size: NA
CDR3 length: 12
V gene: TRBV19
J gene: TRBJ2-7

CDR3 protein: ASRQGGRNIYEQY
clone size: NA
CDR3 length: 13
V gene: TRBV21-1
J gene: TRBJ2-7

CDR3 protein: SARHITGDYEQY
clone size: NA
CDR3 length: 12
V gene: TRBV20-1
J gene: TRBJ2-7

CDR3 protein: ASSRESYEQY
clone size: NA
CDR3 length: 10
V gene: TRBV4-1
J gene: TRBJ2-7

CDR3 protein: ASSAYRTTEQY
clone size: few
CDR3 length: 11
V gene: TRBV7-2
J gene: TRBJ2-7

CDR3 protein: SVTGTGSYEQY
clone size: NA
CDR3 length: 11
V gene: TRBV29-1
J gene: TRBJ2-7